This section outlines one TCR beta chain sequence together with its context. The data were taken from a study of response to subunit inactivated influenza vaccine. Germline CDR1 LNHNV, CDR2 YYDKDF (reference sequence). Trimming shortened V by 0 bases and J by 10 bases, and 7 bases separated the two germline ends. There are 13 residues in the CDR3. TCRdb reanalysed the RT-PCR reads using MiXCR and keeps one entry per CDR3 protein. This table has more than 450,000 distinct CDR3 sequences, roughly 12% appearing once. This same sample was also taken into another study, of T cells expressing NK-cell markers. That publication notes: Researchers built TCR beta cDNA using 5'RACE template switching with UMIs. Several donors' CD3+CD56-NKG2C+ cells were dominated by the same clonotypes. The HCMV specificity of the expanded NKG2C+ T cell clones stayed unresolved.

The sample was PBMCs from blood, taken on the day of vaccination. The sequence derives from a man aged 45-60 years who received an inactivated influenza vaccine. V usage is TRBV15 and J usage is TRBJ1-6; D is ambiguous. CDR3: CATSRDLGSPLHF. In nucleotides, the CDR3 is TGTGCCACCAGCAGAGATCTAGGGTCACCCCTCCACTTT. Complete variable domain (other parts from reference TRBV15 and TRBJ1-6): DAMVIQNPRYQVTQFGKPVTLSCSQTLNHNVMYWYQQKSSQAPKLLFHYYDKDFNNEADTPDNFQSRRPNTSFCFLDIRSPGLGDTAMYLCATSRDLGSPLHFGNGTRLTVT.